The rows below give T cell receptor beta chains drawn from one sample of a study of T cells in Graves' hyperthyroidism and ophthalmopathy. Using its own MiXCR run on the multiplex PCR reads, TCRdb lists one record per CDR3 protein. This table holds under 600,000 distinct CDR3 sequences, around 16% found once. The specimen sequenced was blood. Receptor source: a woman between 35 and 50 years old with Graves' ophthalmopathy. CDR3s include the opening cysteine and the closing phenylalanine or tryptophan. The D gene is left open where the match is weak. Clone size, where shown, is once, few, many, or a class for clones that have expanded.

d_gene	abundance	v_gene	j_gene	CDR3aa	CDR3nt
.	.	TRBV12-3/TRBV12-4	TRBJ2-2	CASTSPGVNTGELFF	TGTGCCAGCACCTCGCCGGGGGTGAACACCGGGGAGCTGTTTTTT
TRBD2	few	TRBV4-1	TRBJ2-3	CASSQAGGHGDTQYF	TGCGCCAGCAGCCAAGCGGGGGGGCACGGAGATACGCAGTATTTT
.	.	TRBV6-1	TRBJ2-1	CASSEFSGKAYEQFF	TGTGCCAGCAGTGAATTTAGCGGCAAGGCATACGAGCAGTTCTTC
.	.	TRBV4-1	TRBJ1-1	CASSPTRSATEAFF	TGCGCCAGCAGCCCGACGCGGTCGGCCACTGAAGCTTTCTTT
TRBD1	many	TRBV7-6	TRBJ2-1	CASSSMGQSNNEQFF	TGTGCCAGCAGCTCAATGGGACAGTCGAACAATGAGCAGTTCTTC
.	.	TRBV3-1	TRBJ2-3	CASSQPPGYTQYF	TGTGCCAGCAGCCAACCCCCCGGATATACGCAGTATTTT
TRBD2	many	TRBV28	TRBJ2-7	CASSGDYPKLYEQYF	TGTGCCAGCAGTGGGGACTATCCCAAACTCTACGAGCAGTACTTC
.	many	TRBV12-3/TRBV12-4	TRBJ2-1	CASSPRGDSNEQFF	TGTGCCAGCAGCCCGAGGGGCGACAGTAATGAGCAGTTCTTC
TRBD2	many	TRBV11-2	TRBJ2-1	CASSLIAGYNEQFF	TGTGCCAGCAGCTTAATAGCGGGTTACAATGAGCAGTTCTTC
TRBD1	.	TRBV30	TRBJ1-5	CAWRMTGGGQPQHF	TGTGCCTGGAGGATGACAGGGGGAGGCCAGCCCCAGCATTTT
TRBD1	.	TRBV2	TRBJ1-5	CASSKTGGLGQPQHF	TGTGCCAGCAGTAAAACAGGGGGCTTGGGGCAGCCCCAGCATTTT
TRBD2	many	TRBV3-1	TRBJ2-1	CASSQEGTSVNNEQFF	TGTGCCAGCAGCCAAGAAGGGACTAGCGTTAACAATGAGCAGTTCTTC
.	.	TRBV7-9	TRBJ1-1	CASSLAGGGLGTEAFF	TGTGCCAGCAGCTTAGCGGGGGGGGGTTTGGGCACTGAAGCTTTCTTT
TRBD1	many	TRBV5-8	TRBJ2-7	CASSLWTGFHYEQYF	TGTGCCAGCAGCCTATGGACAGGGTTCCACTACGAGCAGTACTTC
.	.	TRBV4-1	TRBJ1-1	CASSHPPGGTEAFF	TGCGCCAGCAGCCATCCCCCGGGGGGCACTGAAGCTTTCTTT
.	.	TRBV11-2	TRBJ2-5	CASSSFGTTQETQYF	TGTGCCAGCAGCTCTTTCGGGACAACCCAAGAGACCCAGTACTTC
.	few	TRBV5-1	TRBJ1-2	CASSSGAAYGYTF	TGCGCCAGCAGCTCGGGGGCGGCCTATGGCTACACCTTC
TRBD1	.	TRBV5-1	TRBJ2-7	CASSPEGQGNAYEQYF	TGCGCCAGCAGCCCGGAGGGACAGGGGAACGCCTACGAGCAGTACTTC
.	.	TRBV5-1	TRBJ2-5	CASSPGTYLGETQYF	TGCGCCAGCAGCCCTGGGACGTATTTAGGAGAGACCCAGTACTTC
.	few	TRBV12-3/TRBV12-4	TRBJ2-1	CASSLGRGLYNEQFF	TGTGCCAGCAGTTTAGGGCGGGGTCTTTACAATGAGCAGTTCTTC
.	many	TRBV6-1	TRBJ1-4	CASSEAQVAGREKLFF	TGTGCCAGCAGTGAAGCGCAGGTGGCAGGACGGGAAAAACTGTTTTTT
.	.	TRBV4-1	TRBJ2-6	CASSQGASFRANVLTF	TGCGCCAGCAGCCAAGGGGCGTCCTTTCGGGCCAACGTCCTGACTTTC
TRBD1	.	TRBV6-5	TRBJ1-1	CASSSAGQVWSPEAFF	TGTGCCAGCAGTTCCGCCGGACAGGTATGGAGCCCTGAAGCTTTCTTT
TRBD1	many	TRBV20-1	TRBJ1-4	CSAISTGGAEKLFF	TGCAGTGCTATATCGACAGGGGGCGCTGAAAAACTGTTTTTT
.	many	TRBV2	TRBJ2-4	CASSEDEPILAKNIQYF	TGTGCCAGCAGTGAGGACGAGCCGATACTAGCCAAAAACATTCAGTACTTC
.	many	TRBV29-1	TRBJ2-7	CSVEDPRLGNEQYF	TGCAGCGTTGAAGATCCCCGACTCGGTAACGAGCAGTACTTC
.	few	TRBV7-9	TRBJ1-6	CASSLSQAPSPLHF	TGTGCCAGCAGCTTAAGCCAGGCCCCCTCACCCCTCCACTTT
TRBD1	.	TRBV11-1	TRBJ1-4	CASSSGQGIGKLFF	TGTGCCAGCAGCTCGGGACAGGGAATTGGAAAACTGTTTTTT
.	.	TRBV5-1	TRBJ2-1	CASTPGYNEQFF	TGCGCCAGCACCCCGGGTTACAATGAGCAGTTCTTC
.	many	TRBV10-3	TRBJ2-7	CAISESREQYF	TGTGCCATCAGTGAGTCGCGCGAGCAGTACTTC
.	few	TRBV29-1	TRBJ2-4	CSVEARGQQYF	TGCAGCGTTGAAGCTAGGGGACAACAGTACTTC
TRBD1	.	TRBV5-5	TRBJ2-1	CASSLGTGDDNEQFF	TGTGCCAGCAGCCTCGGGACAGGGGACGACAATGAGCAGTTCTTC
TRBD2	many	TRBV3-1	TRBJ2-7	CASSLWTSKYEQYF	TGTGCCAGCAGCCTCTGGACTAGCAAGTACGAGCAGTACTTC
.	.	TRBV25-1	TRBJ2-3	CASSVSHTDTQYF	TGTGCCAGCAGTGTCTCTCACACAGATACGCAGTATTTT
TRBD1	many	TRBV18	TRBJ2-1	CASSAGTGDFNEQFF	TGTGCCAGCTCGGCCGGGACAGGGGATTTCAATGAGCAGTTCTTC
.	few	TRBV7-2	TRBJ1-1	CASSLTPEAFF	TGTGCCAGCAGCTTGACCCCAGAAGCTTTCTTT
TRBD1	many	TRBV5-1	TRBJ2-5	CASRSGQGPETQYF	TGCGCCAGCAGATCGGGACAGGGTCCAGAGACCCAGTACTTC
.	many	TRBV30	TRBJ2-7	CAWGEDPYEQYF	TGTGCCTGGGGGGAGGACCCCTACGAGCAGTACTTC
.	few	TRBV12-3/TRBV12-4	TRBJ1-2	CASSLRAGANYGYTF	TGTGCCAGCAGCTTGCGGGCAGGGGCTAACTATGGCTACACCTTC
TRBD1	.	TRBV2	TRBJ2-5	CARPGTGEETQYF	TGTGCCAGGCCCGGGACAGGGGAAGAGACCCAGTACTTC
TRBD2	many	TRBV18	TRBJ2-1	CASSPGGRTYNEQFF	TGTGCCAGCTCACCCGGGGGGAGGACCTACAATGAGCAGTTCTTC
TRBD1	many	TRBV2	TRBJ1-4	CASKVGGQVFEKLFF	TGTGCCAGCAAGGTGGGGGGACAGGTCTTTGAAAAACTGTTTTTT
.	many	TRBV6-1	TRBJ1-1	CASSEDGAEREAFF	TGTGCCAGCAGTGAAGACGGGGCCGAAAGAGAAGCTTTCTTT
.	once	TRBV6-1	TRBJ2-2	CASSETPDTGELFF	TGTGCCAGCAGTGAGACCCCGGACACCGGGGAGCTGTTTTTT
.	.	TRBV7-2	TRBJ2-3	CASSLRLSDTQYF	TGTGCCAGCAGCTTGAGACTCTCAGATACGCAGTATTTT
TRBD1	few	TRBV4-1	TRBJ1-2	CASSQVGTDNYGYTF	TGCGCCAGCAGCCAAGTTGGGACAGATAACTATGGCTACACCTTC
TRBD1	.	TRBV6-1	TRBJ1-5	CASSWGRTTGRYSNQPQHF	TGTGCCAGCAGCTGGGGACGTACGACAGGGCGTTATAGCAATCAGCCCCAGCATTTT
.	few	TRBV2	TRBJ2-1	CASSEKGIYNEQFF	TGTGCCAGCAGTGAAAAGGGAATCTACAATGAGCAGTTCTTC
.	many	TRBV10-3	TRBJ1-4	CAISDGPWEKLFF	TGTGCCATCAGTGATGGACCTTGGGAAAAACTGTTTTTT
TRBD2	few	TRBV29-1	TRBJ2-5	CSVLRGTSDPWETQYF	TGCAGCGTCCTCCGGGGGACTAGCGATCCGTGGGAGACCCAGTACTTC
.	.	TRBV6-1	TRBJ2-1	CASRGASVEQFF	TGTGCCAGCAGGGGAGCTAGCGTTGAGCAGTTCTTC
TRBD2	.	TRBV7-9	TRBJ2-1	CASSLLGLALDEQFF	TGTGCCAGCAGCTTATTAGGACTAGCCCTCGATGAGCAGTTCTTC
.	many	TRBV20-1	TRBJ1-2	CSARVHSGGYTF	TGCAGTGCTAGAGTTCACAGTGGAGGCTACACCTTC
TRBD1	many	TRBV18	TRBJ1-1	CASSPDRVMNTEAFF	TGTGCCAGCTCCCCCGACAGGGTCATGAACACTGAAGCTTTCTTT
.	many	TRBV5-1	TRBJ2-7	CASSLDVGSQAYEQYF	TGCGCCAGCAGCTTGGACGTGGGCAGTCAAGCCTACGAGCAGTACTTC
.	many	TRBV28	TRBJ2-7	CASSLWDRLYEQYF	TGTGCCAGCAGTCTCTGGGACCGGCTCTACGAGCAGTACTTC
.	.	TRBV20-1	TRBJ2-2	CSAREGEANTGELFF	TGCAGTGCTAGAGAAGGGGAAGCGAACACCGGGGAGCTGTTTTTT
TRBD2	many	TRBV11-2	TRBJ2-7	CASSPFAGGSYEQYF	TGTGCCAGCAGCCCCTTCGCGGGAGGATCCTACGAGCAGTACTTC